Here is one T cell receptor (beta chain) with its context. The repertoire was sequenced with immunoSEQ multiplex PCR; TCRdb's copy has only in-frame clones and lacks some. The sample has roughly 49,000 clones; 93% are singletons. This specimen comes from a study of blood T cell repertoires in COVID-19. V shed 5 bases and J 3 bases; nucleotides not matched to a gene: 7. The CDR3 spans 15 residues. Germline loops: CDR1 LGHDT, CDR2 YNNKEL (reference sequence). The J gene is TRBJ2-7, the V gene TRBV3-1 (or the pseudogene TRBV3-2), with 10 bases aligning to TRBD2. Sample: peripheral blood. The receptor comes from a man aged 55 to 70 with COVID-19, enrolled during active disease. The CDR3 spells CASSSTSGDNYEQYF. In nucleotides, the CDR3 is TGTGCCAGCAGCTCCACTAGCGGGGATAACTACGAGCAGTACTTC.